These 2 T cell receptor beta chains were all obtained from the same sample, sequenced in a study of T-cell memory formation after mild COVID-19 (dated by TCRdb to the early 2020s). To prepare the library, 5' RACE was applied. The reads were generated on an Illumina NovaSeq 6000. In-frame beta chains were kept once TCRdb had trimmed the public reads at Q25 with fastp and called clones with MiXCR. Here each entry gathers all rows of one CDR3 protein and keeps the most common genes and DNA. For this sample there are approximately 410,000 distinct CDR3 sequences; 20% to 25% appear just once. Clones ranked in the top ten supply around 13% of the sample. Sequencing used PBMCs or a T cell subset sorted from them (not recorded which). The source is an adult woman who had mild COVID-19 (a few samples of this study predate the infection). The sample titles of this study are shuffled in the database, so cell type and time point are left out; the donor was told from shared clones.

The chain links TRBV29-1 to TRBJ1-1, with D uncertain. The germline V gene encodes CDR1 SQVTM and CDR2 ANQGSEA. Trimming stripped 4 bases from V and 5 bases from J, with 14 bases between. The CDR3 is 13 residues long. CDR3 sequence: CSVVAVQWTEAFF. The CDR3, as DNA: TGCAGCGTTGTGGCAGTTCAGTGGACTGAAGCTTTCTTT.

This chain links TRBV2 with TRBJ2-2, with 9 bases that match TRBD1. Trimming took 6 bases from V and 6 from J; bases not matched to a gene: 5. Germline values: CDR1 SNHLY, CDR2 FYNNEI. The CDR3 consists of 14 residues. DNA of the CDR3: TGTGCCAGCAGCGGGACAGGGAGTGCCGGGGAGCTGTTTTTT. This encodes CASSGTGSAGELFF.